This TCR beta chain was obtained from a study of T cell responses to AZD1222 COVID-19 vaccine. The data were produced by immunoSEQ multiplex PCR, yet TCRdb's version contains in-frame clones alone and is incomplete. This sample has more than 70,000 clones, with about 86% found just once. Concerning this clone itself: Its specificity is unknown.

Study-level points and caveats: All repertoire sampling was performed exclusively after the peak T cell response.

The ends lost 0 bases at V and 3 bases at J; junction bases unmatched: 1. Germline CDR1 is SGHAT and CDR2 is FQNNGV. This CDR3 region has 14 residues. V gene TRBV11-2 combines with J gene TRBJ1-2, with 7 positions matching TRBD1. Here the sequenced sample was peripheral blood, taken on day 0 of AZD1222 vaccination. The sequence derives from an adult in good health. The CDR3 region has the DNA TGTGCCAGCAGCTTAGAGGGACAGCACTATGGCTACACCTTC. Translated: CASSLEGQHYGYTF.